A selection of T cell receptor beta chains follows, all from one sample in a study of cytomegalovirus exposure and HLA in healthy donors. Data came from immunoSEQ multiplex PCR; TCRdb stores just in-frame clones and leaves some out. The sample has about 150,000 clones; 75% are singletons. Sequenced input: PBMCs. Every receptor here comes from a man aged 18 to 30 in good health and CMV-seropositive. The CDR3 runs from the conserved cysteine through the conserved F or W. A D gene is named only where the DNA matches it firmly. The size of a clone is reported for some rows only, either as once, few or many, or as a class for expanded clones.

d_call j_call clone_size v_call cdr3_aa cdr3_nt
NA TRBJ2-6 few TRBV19 CASSIPGGANVLTF TGTGCCAGTAGTATTCCAGGTGGGGCCAACGTCCTGACTTTC
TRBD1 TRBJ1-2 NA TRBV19 CASIADRGRSYTF TGTGCCAGTATCGCAGACAGGGGAAGGAGCTACACCTTC
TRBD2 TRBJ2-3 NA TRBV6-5 CASRASGREDTQYF TGTGCCAGCAGAGCTAGCGGTCGAGAAGATACGCAGTATTTT
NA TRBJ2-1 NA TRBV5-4 CASSLAGADRNEQFF TGTGCCAGCAGCTTGGCCGGAGCAGATCGAAATGAGCAGTTCTTC
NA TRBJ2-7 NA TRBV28 CASSFTRRYEQYF TGTGCCAGCAGTTTCACCAGGCGCTACGAGCAGTACTTC
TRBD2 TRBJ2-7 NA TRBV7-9 CASSPGLADSSYEQYF TGTGCCAGCAGCCCGGGACTAGCGGACAGCTCCTACGAGCAGTACTTC
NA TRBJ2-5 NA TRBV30 CAWKVGVETQYF TGTGCCTGGAAGGTGGGAGTAGAGACCCAGTACTTC
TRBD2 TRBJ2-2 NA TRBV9 CASSGEGWAGELFF TGTGCCAGCAGCGGGGAGGGTTGGGCCGGGGAGCTGTTTTTT
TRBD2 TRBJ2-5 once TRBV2 CANLGSGRQETQYF TGTGCCAACCTGGGTAGCGGGAGGCAAGAGACCCAGTACTTC
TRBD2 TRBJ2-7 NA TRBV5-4 CASRRPGGHLYEQYF TGTGCCAGCAGGCGCCCGGGAGGACACCTATACGAGCAGTACTTC
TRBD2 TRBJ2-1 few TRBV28 CASAPREDNNEQFF TGTGCCAGCGCCCCGCGGGAGGACAACAATGAGCAGTTCTTC
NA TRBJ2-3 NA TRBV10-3 CAISDSDTQYF TGTGCCATCAGTGACTCAGATACGCAGTATTTT
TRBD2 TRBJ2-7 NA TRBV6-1 CASSEGLVRFYEQYF TGTGCCAGCAGTGAGGGACTAGTTAGGTTCTACGAGCAGTACTTC
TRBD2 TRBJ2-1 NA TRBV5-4 CASSVILAVSGEQFF TGTGCCAGCAGCGTTATACTAGCGGTGTCGGGGGAGCAGTTCTTC
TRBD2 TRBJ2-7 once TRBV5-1 CASSLLGTRGDEQYF TGCGCCAGCAGCTTGTTGGGGACTAGAGGCGACGAGCAGTACTTC
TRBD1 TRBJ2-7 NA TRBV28 CASNMGQGIYEQYF TGTGCCAGCAATATGGGACAGGGGATATACGAGCAGTACTTC
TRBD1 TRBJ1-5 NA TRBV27 CASRDRAITGNQPQHF TGTGCCAGCAGGGACAGGGCTATTACGGGCAATCAGCCCCAGCATTTT
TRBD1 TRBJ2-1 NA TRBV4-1 CASSRKGTGSYNEQFF TGCGCCAGCAGCAGAAAGGGGACAGGTTCCTACAATGAGCAGTTCTTC
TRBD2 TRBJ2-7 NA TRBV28 CASRIRLAGETYEQYF TGTGCCAGCAGAATTAGGCTAGCGGGGGAGACCTACGAGCAGTACTTC
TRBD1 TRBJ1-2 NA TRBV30 CAWRQGQDDISNYGYTF TGTGCCTGGAGGCAAGGACAGGACGATATTTCTAACTATGGCTACACCTTC
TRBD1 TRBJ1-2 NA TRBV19 CASSSETGNGYTF TGTGCCAGTAGTTCCGAGACAGGGAATGGCTACACCTTC
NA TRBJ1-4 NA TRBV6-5 CASSSQGSTNEKLFF TGTGCCAGCAGTTCCCAGGGATCAACTAATGAAAAACTGTTTTTT
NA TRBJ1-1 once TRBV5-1 CASSTTANTEAFF TGCGCCAGCAGCACGACAGCGAACACTGAAGCTTTCTTT
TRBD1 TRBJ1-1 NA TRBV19 CASSAKPNRQGSHTEAFF TGTGCCAGTAGTGCAAAGCCCAATCGACAGGGCTCACACACTGAAGCTTTCTTT
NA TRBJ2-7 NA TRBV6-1 CASSESAWRSEQYF TGTGCCAGCAGTGAAAGTGCGTGGAGGTCCGAGCAGTACTTC
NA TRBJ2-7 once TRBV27 CASSLSQGGEQYF TGTGCCAGCAGTTTATCCCAGGGTGGTGAGCAGTACTTC
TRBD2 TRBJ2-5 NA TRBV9 CASSVGGSGNLGETQYF TGTGCCAGCAGCGTAGGGGGTAGCGGGAATTTAGGAGAGACCCAGTACTTC
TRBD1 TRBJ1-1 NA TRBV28 CASSPRDREFAEAFF TGTGCCAGCAGCCCTCGGGACAGGGAATTTGCTGAAGCTTTCTTT
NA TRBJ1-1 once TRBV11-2 CASSLTTGGSEAFF TGTGCCAGCAGCTTAACTACAGGCGGGAGTGAAGCTTTCTTT